This T cell receptor (beta chain) appears in the sequencing data of a study of CD8 T cells in Susac syndrome. Reverse transcription of about 0.5 to 1 ug RNA was carried out with random hexamers. TCRdb re-derived calls from the immunoSEQ multiplex PCR reads in MiXCR, one entry per CDR3 protein. In the table there are around 160,000 distinct CDR3 sequences, around 94% of which are singletons. The CDR3 runs to 13 residues. Trimming at V came to 5 bases and at J to 9 bases, leaving 5 bases not matched to a gene. Germline V gene sequence: CDR1 SGHRS, CDR2 YFSETQ. The chain combines TRBV5-1 with TRBJ2-1; the match to TRBD2 covers 10 bases. The sequence derives from a human donor in good health. The material sequenced was CD4+ T cells from PBMCs. The CDR3 region is CASRPAGGPEQFF. CDR3 bases: TGCGCCAGCAGGCCAGCGGGGGGGCCTGAGCAGTTCTTC.